By proportion, the clone carrying this T cell receptor (beta chain) is large. Its antigen remains unknown. TCRdb independently ran MiXCR on the reads; one entry per CDR3 protein. The table has around 1,000 distinct CDR3 sequences, about 23% seen once. This record comes from a study of lung T cells in sarcoidosis with Löfgren's syndrome. General study findings and limits: Sarcoidosis antigen recognition was only suggested, antigen unidentified.

The specimen was CD4+ T cells from PBMCs. The receptor's source is a human donor with sarcoidosis (Löfgren's syndrome or another form), or a control subject (not recorded which).

The CDR3 sequence: CATSRDNPDTQYF. CDR3 bases: TGTGCCACCAGCAGAGATAACCCCGATACGCAGTATTTT. The chain has TRBV15 and TRBJ2-3, with D unclear. The V and J ends lost 0 bases and 6 bases respectively, with 7 bases between them. This CDR3 is built from 13 residues. The germline gives CDR1 LNHNV, CDR2 YYDKDF (reference sequence).